A single sample is the source of the 2 T cell receptor beta chains below, sequenced in a study of OX40 agonist ivuxolimab in advanced cancers. Some clones are missing from TCRdb's copy, which holds only in-frame ones; the method was immunoSEQ multiplex PCR. The repertoire holds around 70,000 clones, with roughly 78% as singletons. The starting material was CD4+ or CD8+ T cells sorted from blood, obtained in a trial of the OX40 agonist ivuxolimab. Source of these receptors: an adult with an advanced solid tumor such as melanoma, head and neck, liver or kidney cancer.

The V call is TRBV5-1, the J call TRBJ2-3; TRBD2 aligns across 8 bases. CDR1 is SGHRS, CDR2 YFSETQ, per germline. The ends lost 4 bases at V and 3 bases at J; junction bases unmatched: 4. This CDR3 is built from 14 residues. In DNA, the CDR3 is TGCGCCAGCAGCCCCGAGCGGGGGACAGATACGCAGTATTTT. Encoded protein: CASSPERGTDTQYF.

This clone was counted once. The genes are TRBV14 and TRBJ1-2, with TRBD1 as a possible D gene (6 bases). The ends were cut back, 0 bases at V and 2 bases at J, with 16 bases in the middle. The CDR3 is 17 residues long. CDR1 is SGHDN and CDR2 is FVKESK in the germline V gene. The CDR3 region has the DNA TGTGCCAGCAGCCAAGATCTCGCAGGGGTGGTGAACTATGGCTACACCTTC. This translates into CASSQDLAGVVNYGYTF.